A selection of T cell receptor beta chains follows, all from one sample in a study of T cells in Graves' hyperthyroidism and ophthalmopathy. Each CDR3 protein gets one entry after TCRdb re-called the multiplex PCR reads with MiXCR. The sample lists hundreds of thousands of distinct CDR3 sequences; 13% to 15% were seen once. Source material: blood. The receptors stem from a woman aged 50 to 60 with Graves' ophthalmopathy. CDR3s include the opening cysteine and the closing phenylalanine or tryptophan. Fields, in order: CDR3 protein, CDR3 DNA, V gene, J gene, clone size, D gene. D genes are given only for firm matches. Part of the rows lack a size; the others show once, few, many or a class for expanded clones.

CSVDRAVNTEAFF	TGCAGCGTAGACAGGGCGGTAAACACTGAAGCTTTCTTT	TRBV29-1	TRBJ1-1	many	TRBD1
CASSQDPSGSYEQFF	TGTGCCAGCAGCCAAGATCCTAGCGGGAGCTATGAGCAGTTCTTC	TRBV4-2	TRBJ2-1	-	TRBD2
CASSDNPLYNEQFF	TGTGCCAGCAGTGACAACCCGTTATACAATGAGCAGTTCTTC	TRBV7-2	TRBJ2-1	few	-
CASSARGRTQETQYF	TGTGCCAGCAGCGCACGGGGACGGACGCAAGAGACCCAGTACTTC	TRBV28	TRBJ2-5	many	-
CASSFAREGETQYF	TGCGCCAGCAGCTTTGCGCGGGAGGGAGAGACCCAGTACTTC	TRBV5-1	TRBJ2-5	many	TRBD2
CASSLYSVGRGNSYEQYF	TGTGCCAGCAGTTTATATTCTGTTGGCAGGGGGAACTCCTACGAGCAGTACTTC	TRBV12-3/TRBV12-4	TRBJ2-7	many	TRBD1
CASSQDMRVDDEQFF	TGTGCCAGCAGCCAAGACATGAGGGTGGACGATGAGCAGTTCTTC	TRBV3-1	TRBJ2-1	many	-
CASTEALMNTEAFF	TGTGCCAGTACCGAGGCCCTAATGAACACTGAAGCTTTCTTT	TRBV19	TRBJ1-1	few	-
CSASPKLSTGIYGYTF	TGCAGTGCTAGTCCCAAACTTTCGACAGGCATTTATGGCTACACCTTC	TRBV20-1	TRBJ1-2	-	-
CASSPGASGITDTQYF	TGTGCCAGCAGCCCCGGGGCTAGCGGGATTACAGATACGCAGTATTTT	TRBV14	TRBJ2-3	few	TRBD2
CASSVFRTGGLGANVLTF	TGTGCCAGCAGTGTTTTCCGGACAGGGGGGCTTGGGGCCAACGTCCTGACTTTC	TRBV6-1	TRBJ2-6	-	TRBD1
CATSVTEETQYF	TGTGCCACCAGTGTGACGGAGGAGACCCAGTACTTC	TRBV24-1	TRBJ2-5	-	-
CASRGGSTDTQYF	TGTGCCAGCAGAGGGGGGTCGACAGATACGCAGTATTTT	TRBV2	TRBJ2-3	many	-
CSARVSGTYEQYF	TGCAGTGCTAGAGTTAGCGGGACCTACGAGCAGTACTTC	TRBV20-1	TRBJ2-7	many	TRBD2
CSARPELAGGRYNEQFF	TGCAGTGCTCGACCCGAACTAGCGGGAGGACGGTACAATGAGCAGTTCTTC	TRBV20-1	TRBJ2-1	many	TRBD2
CATSPGQGPYEQYF	TGTGCCACCTCTCCGGGACAGGGCCCCTACGAGCAGTACTTC	TRBV15	TRBJ2-7	few	TRBD1
CASSYSENGYTF	TGTGCCAGCAGTTACTCGGAAAATGGCTACACCTTC	TRBV6-2/TRBV6-3	TRBJ1-2	few	-
CASSVTGGATEAFF	TGTGCCAGCAGCGTAACCGGTGGAGCCACTGAAGCTTTCTTT	TRBV9	TRBJ1-1	many	-
CSARDRQGAWEQYF	TGCAGTGCTAGAGATAGGCAGGGGGCCTGGGAGCAGTACTTC	TRBV20-1	TRBJ2-7	many	TRBD1
CASTRDHTGELFF	TGTGCCAGCACAAGGGATCACACCGGGGAGCTGTTTTTT	TRBV28	TRBJ2-2	many	-
CSARYPTADTQYF	TGCAGTGCTAGATATCCGACGGCAGATACGCAGTATTTT	TRBV20-1	TRBJ2-3	many	-
CASSWTGAEQFF	TGTGCCAGCAGCTGGACAGGGGCCGAGCAGTTCTTC	TRBV7-9	TRBJ2-1	many	TRBD1
CASSLRTGANTDTQYF	TGCGCCAGCAGCTTACGGACAGGCGCAAACACAGATACGCAGTATTTT	TRBV5-1	TRBJ2-3	-	TRBD1
CASSLGGGTVFGGANVLTF	TGTGCCAGCAGCTTAGGCGGGGGAACGGTCTTTGGTGGGGCCAACGTCCTGACTTTC	TRBV7-3	TRBJ2-6	few	TRBD2
CASSIVTGVGETQYF	TGTGCCAGTAGTATAGTCACCGGGGTGGGGGAGACCCAGTACTTC	TRBV19	TRBJ2-5	-	-
CASSLGGRNTDTQYF	TGCGCCAGCAGCTTGGGTGGGAGGAACACAGATACGCAGTATTTT	TRBV5-1	TRBJ2-3	many	-
CASSKLQGPLTDTQYF	TGTGCCAGCAGTAAACTACAGGGGCCCCTCACAGATACGCAGTATTTT	TRBV12-3/TRBV12-4	TRBJ2-3	many	TRBD1
CSARGASGDYNEQFF	TGCAGTGCTAGAGGGGCTAGCGGGGATTACAATGAGCAGTTCTTC	TRBV20-1	TRBJ2-1	few	TRBD2
CASFQETNTEAFF	TGTGCCAGCTTTCAGGAAACGAACACTGAAGCTTTCTTT	TRBV2	TRBJ1-1	many	-
CSAREWGANLNTDTQYF	TGCAGTGCTAGAGAGTGGGGGGCTAATCTAAACACAGATACGCAGTATTTT	TRBV20-1	TRBJ2-3	many	-
CASSLVGLAGGPLSYEQYF	TGTGCCAGCAGCTTAGTGGGCCTAGCGGGAGGGCCGCTGTCCTACGAGCAGTACTTC	TRBV11-2	TRBJ2-7	many	TRBD2
CASTTTDSYNSPLHF	TGTGCCAGCACCACGACGGACAGCTATAATTCACCCCTCCACTTT	TRBV6-5	TRBJ1-6	-	-
CASRASSGSGEQYF	TGTGCCAGCAGGGCCTCTAGCGGGAGTGGCGAGCAGTACTTC	TRBV7-9	TRBJ2-7	many	TRBD2
CATSWGAGIYEQYF	TGCGCCACCAGCTGGGGTGCTGGGATTTACGAGCAGTACTTC	TRBV5-1	TRBJ2-7	many	-
CASSADITDEQFF	TGTGCCAGCAGCGCAGACATTACGGATGAGCAGTTCTTC	TRBV9	TRBJ2-1	many	-
CSARTGVDYGYTF	TGCAGCGCACGGACAGGGGTGGACTATGGCTACACCTTC	TRBV29-1	TRBJ1-2	-	TRBD1
CASSESRGGEKLFF	TGTGCCAGCAGCGAAAGTCGGGGGGGTGAAAAACTGTTTTTT	TRBV7-2	TRBJ1-4	-	-
CASRGRTTGELFF	TGTGCCAGCAGGGGGAGAACGACCGGGGAGCTGTTTTTT	TRBV12-3/TRBV12-4	TRBJ2-2	many	-
CASSQDGPGSGETQYF	TGCGCCAGCAGCCAAGATGGACCGGGGTCGGGAGAGACCCAGTACTTC	TRBV4-3	TRBJ2-5	-	-
CASSQVPDGSNQPQHF	TGTGCCAGCAGCCAAGTTCCTGACGGAAGCAATCAGCCCCAGCATTTT	TRBV3-1	TRBJ1-5	many	-
CASSLEPGQSGSPLHF	TGCGCCAGCAGCTTAGAGCCGGGACAGAGTGGGTCACCCCTCCACTTT	TRBV5-1	TRBJ1-6	many	TRBD1
CASSYTGATGYTF	TGTGCCAGCAGTTACACAGGGGCCACTGGCTACACCTTC	TRBV28	TRBJ1-2	many	TRBD1
CASRTRVLNEKLFF	TGTGCCAGCAGAACGAGGGTGCTTAATGAAAAACTGTTTTTT	TRBV7-9	TRBJ1-4	many	-
CASSGSSWYQETQYF	TGTGCCAGCAGTGGTAGTAGTTGGTACCAAGAGACCCAGTACTTC	TRBV7-8	TRBJ2-5	-	-